The rows below give T cell receptor beta chains drawn from one sample of a study of human T cells and chemical hapten exposure. TCRdb recomputed calls from the RACE reads with MiXCR, one row per CDR3 protein. The table shows 340,000 or so distinct CDR3 sequences, with around 7% occurring only once. This material consisted of whole blood, taken in connection with sensitization to the hapten diphenylcyclopropenone (DPC). The source is a woman aged 18-29 years with alopecia areata. Some clones in this sample may be carry-over from other donors' samples. The CDR3 runs from the conserved cysteine through the conserved F or W. The order of the fields is J gene, D gene, V gene, clone size, CDR3 protein. D genes are given only for firm matches. Not all rows give a size; the values are once, few, many and, for expanded clones, a class.

TRBJ2-5 | . | TRBV4-3 | few | CASSQVGRAGGVETQYF
TRBJ1-3 | . | TRBV3-1 | . | CASSQEGSGNTIYF
TRBJ2-5 | TRBD2 | TRBV11-2 | . | CASSLGPGLAAIETQYF
TRBJ1-2 | TRBD1 | TRBV5-4 | few | CASSRGTGEILSGYTF
TRBJ1-1 | . | TRBV7-9 | many | CASSYGGAGTEAFF
TRBJ2-5 | . | TRBV7-2 | . | CASSPRRRETQYF
TRBJ2-4 | . | TRBV4-2 | few | CASSQPGRQKNIQYF
TRBJ1-2 | TRBD1 | TRBV10-3 | many | CAISGQGDGYTF
TRBJ1-1 | TRBD1 | TRBV28 | few | CASSRADRVDEAFF
TRBJ2-7 | . | TRBV5-1 | many | CASSLEGGGEQYF
TRBJ2-3 | TRBD2 | TRBV4-2 | many | CASSQARGGLDTQYF
TRBJ2-7 | TRBD2 | TRBV6-1 | . | CASRYKRGGAAGYEQYF
TRBJ1-1 | . | TRBV6-5 | few | CASREVGEATEAFF
TRBJ1-4 | . | TRBV28 | many | CASSLVTTNEKLFF
TRBJ2-7 | . | TRBV27 | many | CASSSRGGPYEQYF
TRBJ2-2 | . | TRBV12-3/TRBV12-4 | few | CASSPRSGFGELFF
TRBJ2-5 | . | TRBV20-1 | . | CSASIDFAETQYF
TRBJ2-1 | TRBD2 | TRBV6-2/TRBV6-3 | many | CASSYVGGADEQFF
TRBJ1-5 | . | TRBV4-2 | many | CASSQVLSLGNQPQHF
TRBJ2-3 | TRBD1 | TRBV6-2/TRBV6-3 | . | CASSRQGRKPSTDTQYF
TRBJ2-1 | TRBD2 | TRBV24-1 | few | CATSEAGGTSYNEQFF
TRBJ2-6 | . | TRBV5-6 | many | CASAPRGTRSGANVLTF
TRBJ1-4 | TRBD1 | TRBV15 | few | CATSKPHRGGGEKLFF
TRBJ2-7 | . | TRBV7-2 | . | CASSTQQGNEQYF
TRBJ1-5 | . | TRBV12-3/TRBV12-4 | many | CASSPDSPSQPQHF
TRBJ1-6 | . | TRBV10-3 | . | CAIREQGSSSYNSPLHF